These 22 T cell receptor beta chains were sequenced from one sample in a study of OX40 agonist ivuxolimab in advanced cancers. Receptor amplification or capture employed the immunoSEQ multiplex PCR assay. The immuneACCESS repertoire file appears here via TCRdb, limited to in-frame rearrangements. These files lack a portion of the clones; in checked studies, under half of the deficit traces to unresolved V genes, and the cause of the others is not known. In this sample the table shows about 59,000 clones, nearly 85% of which occur a single time. The ten largest clonotypes hold about 2.1% of the sample. The sequencing used CD4+ or CD8+ T cells sorted from blood, collected in a trial of the OX40 agonist ivuxolimab. The receptors stem from an adult with an advanced solid tumor such as melanoma, head and neck, liver or kidney cancer.

This chain uses TRBV28 with TRBJ2-3, with 7 bases identical to TRBD2. V gave up 6 bases and J gave up 5 bases; unmatched junction bases: 2. CDR1 is MDHEN and CDR2 is SYDVKM in the germline V gene. The CDR3 has 12 amino acids. CDR3 nucleotide sequence: TGTGCCAGCAGCCTAGCGGTAGATACGCAGTATTTT. Translating it yields CASSLAVDTQYF. The whole variable domain, remainder taken from reference TRBV28 and TRBJ2-3, is DVKVTQSSRYLVKRTGEKVFLECVQDMDHENMFWYRQDPGLGLRLIYFSYDVKMKEKGDIPEGYSVSREKKERFSLILESASTNQTSMYLCASSLAVDTQYFGPGTRLTVL.

V and J are TRBV19 and TRBJ2-3, with D perhaps TRBD1 or TRBD2 (6 bases each). CDR1 and CDR2 (germline): LNHDA, SQIVND (reference sequence). This CDR3 is built from 15 residues. Between the trimmed V and J ends, which lost 5 bases and 0 bases, there was a span of 12 bases. This CDR3 is CASSGQGTSTDTQYF. CDR3 coding DNA: TGTGCCAGTAGTGGTCAGGGGACTAGCACAGATACGCAGTATTTT.

This clone was seen a handful of times. V is TRBV19 and J is TRBJ2-5; D is unclear. CDR3 length: 15 residues. V was cut by 5 bases and J by 1 base, with 14 bases left in between. CDR1 is LNHDA and CDR2 is SQIVND in the germline V gene (reference sequence). This CDR3 is CASSPSTSTQETQYF. In DNA form, the CDR3 reads TGTGCCAGTAGTCCCTCGACCAGCACCCAAGAGACCCAGTACTTC.

The CDR3 bases are TGTGCCAGCACCGGGACATCCGGAACCTTCTATGGCTACACCTTC. The encoded protein is CASTGTSGTFYGYTF. The rearrangement joins TRBV2 to TRBJ1-2; tentatively, D is TRBD1 (6 bases). The germline V and J ends were trimmed by 7 bases and 4 bases, with 19 bases remaining between them. Per germline, CDR1 SNHLY and CDR2 FYNNEI. The CDR3 sequence is 15 residues long.

The V gene is TRBV2, the J gene TRBJ2-1; either TRBD1 or TRBD2 may supply D (7 bases each). CDR1 and CDR2 from the germline V gene are SNHLY and FYNNEI. This CDR3 has 15 residues. With 2 bases removed from V and 5 bases from J, the gap between germline ends came to 13 bases. In DNA form, the CDR3 reads TGTGCCAGCAGTGAACCAGGGGGGGGTAACAATGAGCAGTTCTTC. Encoded protein: CASSEPGGGNNEQFF.

The count of this clone is one. The J gene is TRBJ1-4, the V gene TRBV7-9; 11 nucleotides match TRBD1. With 2 bases clipped from V and 7 bases from J, the junction kept 3 bases outside the gene matches. The germline gives CDR1 SEHNR, CDR2 FQNEAQ (reference sequence). The CDR3 extends over 15 amino acids. This chain's CDR3 is CASSLMGQGGEKLFF. CDR3 nucleotide sequence: TGTGCCAGCAGCTTAATGGGACAGGGGGGTGAAAAACTGTTTTTT.

To note about this clone: One junction end does not reproduce the germline sequence, and a read error may be involved. The V call is TRBV25-1, the J call TRBJ2-7; TRBD2 might be the D (5 bases). Germline V lookup: CDR1 MGHDK, CDR2 SYGVNS. This CDR3 is built from 15 residues. The CDR3 here is CVSPSVVARYYEQYF. CDR3 sequence (DNA): TGTGTCAGCCCTTCCGTGGTAGCGCGGTACTACGAGCAGTACTTC.

The CDR3: CAWTGGTGGYEQYF. As DNA, the CDR3 is TGTGCCTGGACGGGGGGGACAGGGGGCTACGAGCAGTACTTC. The rearrangement uses TRBV30 and TRBJ2-7; TRBD1 matches 11 bases. Per the germline V gene, CDR1 is GTSNPN and CDR2 is SVGIG (reference sequence). This CDR3 is 14 amino acids long. Germline trimming cut 4 bases from V and 3 bases from J; bases unmatched to any gene: 5.

The chain employs TRBV28 and TRBJ2-1; 13 bases fit TRBD2. The V segment lost 5 bases and the J segment 2 bases; nucleotides outside the gene matches: 9. The CDR3 loop spans 18 amino acids. The germline V gene encodes CDR1 MDHEN and CDR2 SYDVKM. In DNA, the CDR3 is TGTGCCAGCAGTGGACTCGGGACTAGCGGGAATCCCTACAATGAGCAGTTCTTC. Its translation: CASSGLGTSGNPYNEQFF.

The chain links TRBV5-6 to TRBJ2-2, with D perhaps given as TRBD1 or TRBD2 (6 bases each). With 6 bases removed from V and 3 bases from J, the gap between germline ends came to 24 bases. The CDR3 is made up of 18 amino acids. Looked up from germline, CDR1 is SGHDT and CDR2 is YYEEEE. The CDR3 DNA reads TGTGCCAGCACCCCATCTCTCACGGGGGCCACTTACACCGGGGAGCTGTTTTTT. Protein sequence: CASTPSLTGATYTGELFF.

J is TRBJ1-1 and V is TRBV19; 7 bases are shared with TRBD1. V lost 7 bases and J lost 6; bases outside the gene matches: 8. The CDR3 has 13 residues. Germline CDR1 reads LNHDA; CDR2 reads SQIVND (reference sequence). CDR3 amino acids: CASTTGVAAEAFF. CDR3 bases: TGTGCCAGTACAACAGGGGTTGCGGCTGAAGCTTTCTTT. Supplemented by reference TRBV19 and TRBJ1-1, the full variable domain reads DGGITQSPKYLFRKEGQNVTLSCEQNLNHDAMYWYRQDPGQGLRLIYYSQIVNDFQKGDIAEGYSVSREKKESFPLTVTSAQKNPTAFYLCASTTGVAAEAFFGQGTRLTVV.

J is TRBJ2-7 and V is TRBV7-3; 10 nucleotides align to TRBD2. The germline gives CDR1 SGHTA, CDR2 FQGTGA. V lost 1 base and J lost 5; bases outside the gene matches: 5. This CDR3 has 15 residues. DNA of the CDR3: TGTGCCAGCAGCTTAAAGGTAGCGGGAGGTCACGAGCAGTACTTC. It encodes CASSLKVAGGHEQYF. Full variable domain (missing parts from reference TRBV7-3 and TRBJ2-7): GAGVSQTPSNKVTEKGKYVELRCDPISGHTALYWYRQSLGQGPEFLIYFQGTGAADDSGLPNDRFFAVRPEGSVSTLKIQRTERGDSAVYLCASSLKVAGGHEQYFGPGTRLTVT.

CDR3 region: CASTTSGPWNQPQHF. The DNA for the CDR3 is TGTGCCAGTACCACGAGTGGGCCTTGGAATCAGCCCCAGCATTTT. This chain links TRBV19 with TRBJ1-5; D remains unclear. V was trimmed by 7 bases and J by 4 bases, leaving 17 bases between them. The CDR3 sequence is 15 residues long. Per germline, CDR1 LNHDA and CDR2 SQIVND (reference sequence). The full variable domain, its missing parts supplied by reference TRBV19 and TRBJ1-5, is DGGITQSPKYLFRKEGQNVTLSCEQNLNHDAMYWYRQDPGQGLRLIYYSQIVNDFQKGDIAEGYSVSREKKESFPLTVTSAQKNPTAFYLCASTTSGPWNQPQHFGDGTRLSIL.

J is TRBJ2-2 and V is TRBV4-1, with 10 nucleotides matching TRBD2. V gave up 3 bases and J gave up 3 bases; unmatched junction bases: 4. There are 16 residues in the CDR3. CDR1 and CDR2 (germline): MGHRA, YSYEKL. CDR3 protein: CASSQDGLADTGELFF. CDR3 DNA: TGCGCCAGCAGCCAGGACGGACTAGCGGACACCGGGGAGCTGTTTTTT.

This chain links TRBV7-9 with TRBJ1-4; D is unclear. Germline CDR1 is SEHNR and CDR2 is FQNEAQ (reference sequence). V lost 5 bases and J lost 4, with 11 bases in between. The CDR3 extends over 14 amino acids. The CDR3 region is CASSLGSINEKLFF. In DNA, the CDR3 is TGTGCCAGCAGCCTAGGGTCTATTAATGAAAAACTGTTTTTT.

The chain's CDR3 is CSVEMTGAETQYF. Here the CDR3 DNA reads TGCAGCGTTGAGATGACCGGGGCGGAGACCCAGTACTTC. The chain combines TRBV29-1 with TRBJ2-5; D may match TRBD1 or TRBD2 (5 bases each). CDR3 length: 13 residues. V dropped 3 bases and J dropped 5 bases, with 13 bases sitting between them. In germline, CDR1 is SQVTM, CDR2 ANQGSEA.

The DNA of the CDR3 is TGTGCCAGCAGCGTAGTCCCGGGACTTTTCTCTGGGGCCAACGTCCTGACTTTC. Protein sequence: CASSVVPGLFSGANVLTF. V is TRBV9 and J is TRBJ2-6; D may be TRBD2 (6 bases). The CDR3 runs to 18 residues. Germline assignment: CDR1 SGDLS and CDR2 YYNGEE. The V end lost 0 bases, the J end lost 0 bases, and 13 bases lay between the germline ends.

This clone has only one observation. The rearrangement links TRBV30 to TRBJ2-1, with D possibly TRBD1 on 11 matching bases. The germline V gene has CDR1 GTSNPN and CDR2 SVGIG (reference sequence). V gave up 3 bases and J gave up 12 bases, with 24 bases separating them. The CDR3 totals 15 residues. The CDR3 coding sequence is TGTGCCTGGAGGGACAGGGGGCTAGCGGGAGAATGGCAGTTCTTC. The encoded protein is CAWRDRGLAGEWQFF. The full variable domain, in which reference TRBV30 and TRBJ2-1 provide the parts outside the CDR3, is SQTIHQWPATLVQPVGSPLSLECTVEGTSNPNLYWYRQAAGRGLQLLFYSVGIGQISSEVPQNLSASRPQDRQFILSSKKLLLSDSGFYLCAWRDRGLAGEWQFFGPGTRLTVL.

This clone was picked up a small number of times. The chain uses TRBV2 and TRBJ2-7; D remains unclear. Trimming took 3 bases from V and 0 from J, leaving 6 bases between them. The CDR3 spans 13 residues. Germline assignment: CDR1 SNHLY and CDR2 FYNNEI. CDR3: CASSDVGSYEQYF. CDR3 sequence (DNA): TGTGCCAGCAGTGACGTGGGCTCCTACGAGCAGTACTTC.

The CDR3 DNA follows: TGTGCCAGCAGCGCCCGGACAGGCTTCTACAATGAGCAGTTCTTC. It encodes CASSARTGFYNEQFF. The J gene is TRBJ2-1, the V gene TRBV9; 7 bases are shared with TRBD1. In germline, CDR1 is SGDLS, CDR2 YYNGEE. V trimming: 3 bases; J trimming: 3 bases; junction bases outside the gene matches: 6. The CDR3 runs 15 residues. The full variable domain, its missing parts supplied by reference TRBV9 and TRBJ2-1, is DSGVTQTPKHLITATGQRVTLRCSPRSGDLSVYWYQQSLDQGLQFLIQYYNGEERAKGNILERFSAQQFPDLHSELNLSSLELGDSALYFCASSARTGFYNEQFFGPGTRLTVL.

The gene calls are TRBV19 and TRBJ2-5; D tentatively reads TRBD1 or TRBD2 (5 bases each). The V gene's germline CDR1 is LNHDA and CDR2 SQIVND (reference sequence). CDR3 length equals 12 residues. V lost 8 bases and J lost 4, with 11 bases in between. CDR3 sequence (DNA): TGTGCCAGTCAAGGGGACGGAGAGACCCAGTACTTC. It is translated as CASQGDGETQYF.

V gene TRBV27 combines with J gene TRBJ2-4; 8 bases are a match to TRBD2. CDR3 length: 16 amino acids. The germline gives CDR1 MNHEY, CDR2 SMNVEV (reference sequence). Losses at the gene ends were 7 bases for V and 2 bases for J; bases not matched to a gene: 10. The CDR3 DNA reads as TGTGCCAGCAAAAGCGTGGCGGGAGGTTCCAAAAACATTCAGTACTTC. Translation: CASKSVAGGSKNIQYF.